One and the same sample provided the 21 T cell receptor beta chains below, sequenced in a study of post-analysis software for immune sequencing data. Antigen specificity for these receptors is unknown. Notes on the study in general: TRBV segments more frequent in patients than in controls numbered roughly 5 and included TRBV5-6, TRBV5-1 and TRBV20-1.

Sequencing libraries made from TCR beta cDNA carried unique molecular identifiers. A single record per CDR3 protein comes from TCRdb applying MiXCR to the PCR reads. The sample records about 810,000 distinct CDR3 sequences, approximately 53% being singletons. The sequenced sample consisted of blood. Receptors originate from a girl aged 10 to 17 with multiple sclerosis.

V gene TRBV15 combines with J gene TRBJ1-1; 8 nucleotides line up with TRBD1. Per the germline V gene, CDR1 is LNHNV and CDR2 is YYDKDF (reference sequence). The CDR3 loop spans 12 amino acids. With V trimmed by 3 bases and J by 11 bases, 5 bases remained unmatched. Here the CDR3 reads CATSSLQGDAFF. For the CDR3, the DNA is TGTGCCACCAGCAGTCTACAGGGGGACGCTTTCTTT.

The chain employs TRBV6-6 and TRBJ2-4; D call uncertain. This CDR3 has 17 amino acids. Between the trimmed V and J ends, which lost 0 bases and 0 bases, there was a span of 12 bases. The V gene's germline CDR1 is MNHNY and CDR2 SVGAGI (reference sequence). The CDR3 loop is CASSYSLDLVAKNIQYF. For the CDR3, the DNA is TGTGCCAGCAGTTACTCATTGGACCTCGTAGCCAAAAACATTCAGTACTTC.

This clonotype was seen a handful of times. The chain joins TRBV20-1 to TRBJ2-5, with 9 bases fitting TRBD1. CDR3 length: 16 residues. V dropped 5 bases and J dropped 0; count of bases not matched to a gene: 10. Germline CDR1 DFQATT, CDR2 SNEGSKA (reference sequence). CDR3 sequence reads: CSALPPGQGYQETQYF. CDR3 nucleotides: TGCAGTGCTCTCCCCCCTGGACAGGGGTACCAAGAGACCCAGTACTTC.

V and J are TRBV7-3 and TRBJ2-1; D is perhaps TRBD2 (6 bases). The V and J ends lost 6 bases and 6 bases respectively, with 18 bases between them. Germline values: CDR1 SGHTA, CDR2 FQGTGA. This CDR3 is 15 amino acids long. The CDR3 DNA follows: TGTGCCAGCAGACGTGACGCGGGGTTGGGCAATGAGCAGTTCTTC. Protein: CASRRDAGLGNEQFF.

The chain links TRBV20-1 to TRBJ2-1; 10 positions agree with TRBD1. This CDR3 comprises 14 residues. Germline V lookup: CDR1 DFQATT, CDR2 SNEGSKA (reference sequence). V lost 1 base, J lost 8 bases, and 5 bases stayed unmatched. The CDR3 nucleotides are TGCAGTGCTAGAGGGGACAGGGGTTTGGATGAGCAGTTCTTC. Its protein product is CSARGDRGLDEQFF.

This chain joins TRBV7-9 and TRBJ1-3, with D uncertain. The CDR3 sequence is 13 residues long. Trimming took off 3 bases at V and 1 base at J, with 4 bases between the two ends. Germline V gives CDR1 SEHNR, CDR2 FQNEAQ (reference sequence). The CDR3 region is CASSLRSGNTIYF. The CDR3 DNA reads TGTGCCAGCAGCTTGAGGTCTGGAAACACCATATATTTT.

CDR3 residues: CASSPQGEYNEQFF. The DNA of the CDR3 is TGCGCCAGCAGCCCACAGGGGGAATACAATGAGCAGTTCTTC. The chain recombines TRBV5-1 with TRBJ2-1; 8 bases match TRBD1. Germline V gene data show CDR1 as SGHRS and CDR2 as YFSETQ. There are 14 residues in the CDR3. Trimming cost V 4 bases and J 4 bases; bases outside gene matches: 4.

The CDR3 region has the DNA TGCAGCGCCGAAGGCTTAGGACGCAATGAGCAGTTCTTC. Encoded protein: CSAEGLGRNEQFF. This chain joins TRBV29-1 and TRBJ2-1; D remains unclear. The CDR3 covers 13 residues. Trimming removed 7 bases from V and 6 bases from J, with 16 bases in between. Germline CDR1 reads SQVTM; CDR2 reads ANQGSEA.

The chain links TRBV7-3 to TRBJ1-1, with unresolved D. The length of the CDR3 is 14 residues. The V end lost 2 bases, the J end lost 0 bases, and 7 bases lay between the germline ends. Per the germline V gene, CDR1 is SGHTA and CDR2 is FQGTGA. The CDR3 region is CASSLHAMNTEAFF. CDR3 in DNA: TGTGCCAGCAGCTTACACGCGATGAACACTGAAGCTTTCTTT. The full variable domain, its missing parts supplied by reference TRBV7-3 and TRBJ1-1, is GAGVSQTPSNKVTEKGKYVELRCDPISGHTALYWYRQSLGQGPEFLIYFQGTGAADDSGLPNDRFFAVRPEGSVSTLKIQRTERGDSAVYLCASSLHAMNTEAFFGQGTRLTVV.

The chain uses TRBV4-2 and TRBJ2-1; D ambiguous. Per the germline V gene, CDR1 is LGHNA and CDR2 is YNFKEQ. V was trimmed by 8 bases and J by 4 bases, leaving 6 bases between them. This CDR3 region has 11 residues. CDR3 in amino acids: CASAAYNEQFF. The CDR3 nucleotides read TGTGCCAGCGCTGCTTACAATGAGCAGTTCTTC.

The chain has TRBV12-3 or TRBV12-4 and TRBJ2-1, with 7 positions matching TRBD2. Losses at the gene ends were 8 bases for V and 5 bases for J; bases not matched to a gene: 9. The CDR3 extends over 14 amino acids. The CDR3 DNA sequence: TGTGCCAGCGGACTAGGGCTAGCGAACAATGAGCAGTTCTTC. Protein product: CASGLGLANNEQFF.

This clonotype appeared a few times. The CDR3 DNA follows: TGCGCCAGCAGCCTCCGGGATCCAGGGCTAGGAAATGAGCAGTTCTTC. Its protein product is CASSLRDPGLGNEQFF. The chain has TRBV5-1 and TRBJ2-1; D possibly matches TRBD1 or TRBD2 (5 bases each). The CDR3 is 16 amino acids. CDR1 and CDR2 (germline): SGHRS, YFSETQ. Trimming shortened V by 4 bases and J by 7 bases, and 21 bases separated the two germline ends.

The genes are TRBV7-2 and TRBJ1-1, with 9 bases fitting TRBD1. The CDR3 loop spans 20 amino acids. The germline V gene encodes CDR1 SGHTA and CDR2 FQGNSA. Germline trimming cut 0 bases from V and 0 bases from J; bases unmatched to any gene: 14. The CDR3 sequence: CASSLALTGQGPLMNTEAFF. CDR3 in DNA: TGTGCCAGCAGCTTAGCGCTAACGGGACAGGGACCCCTAATGAACACTGAAGCTTTCTTT.

J is TRBJ1-1 and V is TRBV5-5; no definite D call. This CDR3 comprises 16 residues. V gave up 2 bases and J gave up 0 bases, with 14 bases separating them. Germline V CDR1 and CDR2: SGHKS, YYEKEE (reference sequence). The CDR3 DNA is TGTGCCAGCAGCTTTGCCCCGGTTCCTGTGAACACTGAAGCTTTCTTT. Protein product: CASSFAPVPVNTEAFF.

This chain connects TRBV20-1 to TRBJ2-7; TRBD1 aligns across 7 bases. The J call may be mistaken, given a closer DNA end match to TRBJ2-5. The CDR3 consists of 14 residues. CDR1 is DFQATT, CDR2 SNEGSKA, per germline (reference sequence). DNA of the CDR3: TGCAGTGCTAACAGGGGCCCCTCCGGGGAGACCCAGTACTTC. This translates into CSANRGPSGETQYF.

The chain employs TRBV5-1 and TRBJ2-2; 12 nucleotides agree with TRBD2. V lost 1 base, J lost 6 bases, and 4 bases stayed unmatched. The CDR3 covers 16 residues. The germline gives CDR1 SGHRS, CDR2 YFSETQ. CDR3 in DNA: TGCGCCAGCAGCTTGAGACTAGCGGGAGAGTCCGGGGAGCTGTTTTTT. Amino acid sequence: CASSLRLAGESGELFF.

The chain is built from TRBV7-6 and TRBJ2-5, with D possibly TRBD2 on 5 matching bases. The J call could be wrong; TRBJ2-1 is a better fit for the DNA end. The CDR3 sequence is 12 residues long. The germline V gene has CDR1 SGHVS and CDR2 FNYEAQ. CDR3 coding DNA: TGTGCCAGCAGCTTTACTAGTTATGAGCAGTTCTTC. This sequence encodes CASSFTSYEQFF.

As DNA, the CDR3 is TGCAGTGCTTCAGGGGGCGCCTACTATGGCTACACCTTC. Translating it yields CSASGGAYYGYTF. The V gene is TRBV20-1, the J gene TRBJ1-2, with TRBD1 matching over 8 bases. The CDR3 totals 13 residues. After removal of 5 bases from V and 3 bases from J, the junction contained 5 bases not matched to a gene. The germline gives CDR1 DFQATT, CDR2 SNEGSKA (reference sequence).

The chain combines TRBV3-1 with TRBJ2-7, with TRBD1 identical over 7 bases. Germline assignment: CDR1 LGHDT and CDR2 YNNKEL (reference sequence). V lost 1 base, J lost 4 bases, and 4 bases stayed unmatched. The CDR3 totals 14 residues. This CDR3 reads CASSQGTGAYEQYF. The CDR3 coding sequence is TGTGCCAGCAGCCAAGGGACAGGCGCTTACGAGCAGTACTTC.

The chain joins TRBV20-1 to TRBJ2-4; TRBD1 agrees at 7 bases. With the DNA end fitting TRBJ2-7 better, the J assignment may be wrong. The CDR3 has 14 amino acids. CDR1 DFQATT and CDR2 SNEGSKA come from the germline V gene (reference sequence). This CDR3 is CSARDPTGSNEQYF. As DNA, the CDR3 is TGCAGTGCTAGAGATCCGACAGGGTCGAACGAGCAGTACTTC.

V is TRBV29-1 and J is TRBJ1-5; D perhaps matches TRBD1 (5 bases). V lost 3 bases and J lost 1, with 13 bases in between. The CDR3 contains 15 residues. Germline V gene data show CDR1 as SQVTM and CDR2 as ANQGSEA. The CDR3 DNA sequence: TGCAGCGTTGAGTGGTCCCGGGACAGCAATCAGCCCCAGCATTTT. Its translation is CSVEWSRDSNQPQHF.